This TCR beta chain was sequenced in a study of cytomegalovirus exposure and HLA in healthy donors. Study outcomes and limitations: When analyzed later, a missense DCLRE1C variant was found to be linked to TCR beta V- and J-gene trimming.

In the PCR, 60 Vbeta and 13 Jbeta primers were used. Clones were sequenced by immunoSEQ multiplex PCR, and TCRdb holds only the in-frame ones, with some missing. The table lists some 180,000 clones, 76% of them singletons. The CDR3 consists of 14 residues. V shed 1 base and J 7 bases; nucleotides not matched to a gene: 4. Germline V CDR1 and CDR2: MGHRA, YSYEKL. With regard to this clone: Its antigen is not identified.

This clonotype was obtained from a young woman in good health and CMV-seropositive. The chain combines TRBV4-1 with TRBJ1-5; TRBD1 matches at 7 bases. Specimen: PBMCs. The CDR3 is CASSQAVRGQPQHF. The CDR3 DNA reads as TGCGCCAGCAGCCAAGCCGTCAGGGGGCAGCCCCAGCATTTT.